This T cell receptor (beta chain) was retrieved from a study of blood T cell repertoires in COVID-19. On the study more broadly: Acute and convalescent COVID-19 specimens originated in the United States, Italy and Spain. PBMCs, B-cell-depleted T cells, or T cells provided the cDNA or gDNA that made up the material.

Methods used by the authors: Estimated nucleated cell counts came from reference gene primer amplification. Using immunoSEQ multiplex PCR, the repertoire was profiled, and TCRdb retains in-frame clones only, with some absent. Clone size and the V and J calls come from that table; the DNA yielded D and trimming. The sample consists of tens of thousands of clones, 79% of them appearing once. The CDR3 length is 13 residues. Germline loops: CDR1 GTSNPN, CDR2 SVGIG (reference sequence). Trimming took off 0 bases at V and 7 bases at J, with 10 bases between the two ends. This TCR was recovered from a man aged 55 to 70 with acute or convalescent COVID-19. This chain uses TRBV30 with TRBJ1-5, with D hard to call. Sequenced: peripheral blood. The CDR3 DNA sequence: TGTGCCTGGAGTGTAGCGGGGAGGCAGCCCCAGCATTTT. The encoded protein is CAWSVAGRQPQHF. Full variable domain (missing parts from reference TRBV30 and TRBJ1-5): SQTIHQWPATLVQPVGSPLSLECTVEGTSNPNLYWYRQAAGRGLQLLFYSVGIGQISSEVPQNLSASRPQDRQFILSSKKLLLSDSGFYLCAWSVAGRQPQHFGDGTRLSIL.